Each of the 25 T cell receptor beta chains below was sequenced from the same sample in a study of radiation and T cells in renal cell carcinoma (dated by TCRdb to 2020 to 2022). Read against the paper, the sample's time point label means: blood 2 weeks post-SBRT. The treatment or condition label corresponds to: 15 Gy SBRT to primary tumor, nephrectomy 4 weeks later. Library preparation employed the immunoSEQ multiplex PCR assay. TCRdb re-hosts the immuneACCESS table, in-frame sequences only. Its copies lack some clones; in the studies checked, an unresolved V gene accounts for under half of them, and the cause for the rest is not known. The sample records about 120,000 clones, approximately 80% of which are singletons. Approximately 1.9% of the sample is taken by the ten largest. Specimen: blood, collected from a patient whose treatment included radiotherapy and nephrectomy. Receptor source: an older woman with renal cell carcinoma.

This chain links TRBV6-5 with TRBJ2-1; 8 bases are shared with TRBD2. This CDR3 has 16 residues. V was clipped by 2 bases and J by 6 bases; unmatched bases: 9. The germline V gene encodes CDR1 MNHEY and CDR2 SVGAGI. CDR3 bases: TGTGCCAGCAGTTACACCGGGACTAGAGGAGTCAATGAGCAGTTCTTC. Translating it yields CASSYTGTRGVNEQFF.

The chain combines TRBV9 with TRBJ2-7; 7 bases match TRBD1. Germline trimming cut 0 bases from V and 3 bases from J; bases unmatched to any gene: 12. This CDR3 region has 17 residues. The germline V gene has CDR1 SGDLS and CDR2 YYNGEE. The CDR3 bases are TGTGCCAGCAGCGTAGAGGACAGGCCCACCGCAAGCTACGAGCAGTACTTC. Translation gives CASSVEDRPTASYEQYF.

J is TRBJ1-2 and V is TRBV9; D possibly corresponds to TRBD1 (5 bases). V lost 6 bases, J lost 3 bases, and 12 bases lay in between. Per the germline V gene, CDR1 is SGDLS and CDR2 is YYNGEE. The CDR3 contains 13 residues. DNA of the CDR3: TGTGCCAGCACCCCAGACAGCTACTATGGCTACACCTTC. Amino acid sequence: CASTPDSYYGYTF.

The V and J genes are TRBV5-1 and TRBJ1-5; D remains ambiguous. V dropped 0 bases and J dropped 2 bases, with 6 bases sitting between them. This CDR3 is built from 14 residues. Germline V gene lookup returns CDR1 SGHRS and CDR2 YFSETQ. The CDR3 nucleotides are TGCGCCAGCAGCTTGGACGGGGGCAATCAGCCCCAGCATTTT. As protein: CASSLDGGNQPQHF.

This rearrangement joins TRBV7-2 to TRBJ2-3; D ambiguous. The CDR3 runs to 14 residues. Per germline, CDR1 SGHTA and CDR2 FQGNSA. Deletions cut 1 base from V and 6 bases from J, with 11 bases between. CDR3 coding DNA: TGTGCCAGCAGCTTAGTCGGTGGCGAGGATACGCAGTATTTT. Protein sequence: CASSLVGGEDTQYF.

CDR3 sequence: CASSVSDRSSYNSPLHF. CDR3 sequence (DNA): TGTGCCAGCAGCGTATCTGACAGGAGCTCCTATAATTCACCCCTCCACTTT. V and J are TRBV11-2 and TRBJ1-6; TRBD1 might be the D (6 bases). V dropped 5 bases and J dropped 0 bases, with 14 bases sitting between them. Germline values: CDR1 SGHAT, CDR2 FQNNGV. The CDR3 spans 17 residues. The entire variable domain, with the rest obtained from reference TRBV11-2 and TRBJ1-6, is as follows: EAGVAQSPRYKIIEKRQSVAFWCNPISGHATLYWYQQILGQGPKLLIQFQNNGVVDDSQLPKDRFSAERLKGVDSTLKIQPAKLEDSAVYLCASSVSDRSSYNSPLHFGNGTRLTVT.

V is TRBV5-4 and J is TRBJ2-1; no reliable D call. The germline gives CDR1 SGHNT, CDR2 YYREEE (reference sequence). CDR3 length: 15 amino acids. V lost 0 bases to trimming and J lost 4 bases, with 11 bases between them. The CDR3 region is CASSLDSEVYNEQFF. CDR3 nucleotides: TGTGCCAGCAGCTTGGATAGTGAGGTGTACAATGAGCAGTTCTTC.

On this clone: At one boundary the junction diverges from the germline segment, which might be a read error. This chain connects TRBV7-7 to TRBJ2-1; TRBD2 matches 11 bases. This CDR3 region has 16 residues. Germline-derived CDR1 and CDR2 are SSHAT and FNYEAQ (reference sequence). The CDR3 nucleotides read TGTGCTAGCAGCTTAGTGGGACTAGCGGCCTACAATGAGCAGTTCTTC. Translating it yields CASSLVGLAAYNEQFF. Combining the CDR3 with reference TRBV7-7 and TRBJ2-1 gives the whole variable domain GAGVSQSPRYKVTKRGQDVTLRCDPISSHATLYWYQQALGQGPEFLTYFNYEAQPDKSGLPSDRFSAERPEGSISTLTIQRTEQRDSAMYRCASSLVGLAAYNEQFFGPGTRLTVL.

The rearrangement uses TRBV6-1 and TRBJ2-7; D is uncertain. There are 15 residues in the CDR3. Germline CDR1 and CDR2: MNHNS and SASEGT. Trimming stripped 3 bases from V and 3 bases from J, with 15 bases between. The CDR3 region is CASSDDRRRGYEQYF. In DNA, the CDR3 is TGTGCCAGCAGTGACGATCGGCGACGAGGCTACGAGCAGTACTTC.

The chain links TRBV19 to TRBJ2-1, with a weak D call TRBD1 (6 bases). The V end lost 5 bases, the J end lost 0 bases, and 11 bases lay between the germline ends. Germline V lookup: CDR1 LNHDA, CDR2 SQIVND (reference sequence). There are 15 residues in the CDR3. The CDR3 protein is CASSGQGRSYNEQFF. In DNA form, the CDR3 reads TGTGCCAGTAGTGGTCAGGGGCGCTCCTACAATGAGCAGTTCTTC. Full variable domain (rest looked up from reference TRBV19 and TRBJ2-1): DGGITQSPKYLFRKEGQNVTLSCEQNLNHDAMYWYRQDPGQGLRLIYYSQIVNDFQKGDIAEGYSVSREKKESFPLTVTSAQKNPTAFYLCASSGQGRSYNEQFFGPGTRLTVL.

The genes are TRBV5-5 and TRBJ2-1, with D possibly TRBD2 on 6 matching bases. The CDR3 loop spans 14 amino acids. V was trimmed by 4 bases and J by 6 bases, leaving 14 bases between them. From germline, CDR1 is SGHKS and CDR2 YYEKEE (reference sequence). The CDR3 DNA is TGTGCCAGCAGCCCCACCGCGGGGACCAATGAGCAGTTCTTC. Translation: CASSPTAGTNEQFF.

The genes are TRBV21-1 and TRBJ2-1; the listed D gene, TRBD2, was not tested against the DNA. TRBV21-1 is labeled a pseudogene. The CDR3 has 15 residues. The DNA for the CDR3 is TGTGCCAGCAGCCCGCGGAACCCCTCCGACAATGAGCAGTTCTTC. As protein: CASSPRNPSDNEQFF.

The rearrangement joins TRBV2 to TRBJ1-2, with 9 positions matching TRBD1. V dropped 5 bases and J dropped 9; count of bases not matched to a gene: 7. Per the germline V gene, CDR1 is SNHLY and CDR2 is FYNNEI. CDR3 length equals 13 residues. Here the CDR3 DNA reads TGTGCCAGCAGTTCAGGACAGGGGATTAGCTACACCTTC. The encoded protein is CASSSGQGISYTF.

The chain links TRBV10-3 to TRBJ2-3, with D unresolved. V was clipped by 0 bases and J by 2 bases, with 12 bases between them. This CDR3 region has 16 residues. Germline V gene data show CDR1 as ENHRY and CDR2 as SYGVKD. CDR3 in amino acids: CAISESVVPDTDTQYF. The CDR3 DNA reads as TGTGCCATCAGTGAGTCGGTCGTTCCGGACACAGATACGCAGTATTTT.

The chain joins TRBV2 to TRBJ2-7; either TRBD1 or TRBD2 may supply D (5 bases each). V was pared by 0 bases and J by 6 bases, with 15 bases between. In germline, CDR1 is SNHLY, CDR2 FYNNEI. CDR3 length: 15 amino acids. The CDR3 here is CASSEARQAGGEQYF. CDR3 DNA sequence: TGTGCCAGCAGTGAAGCGCGGCAGGCTGGGGGCGAGCAGTACTTC.

The chain combines TRBV9 with TRBJ1-6; TRBD1 is a possible D gene (6 bases). CDR1 SGDLS and CDR2 YYNGEE come from the germline V gene. The ends were cut back, 0 bases at V and 7 bases at J, with 11 bases in the middle. The CDR3 length is 15 residues. The CDR3 sequence is CASSVDPGQNSPLHF. CDR3 nucleotides: TGTGCCAGCAGCGTAGACCCGGGACAAAATTCACCCCTCCACTTT.

The chain carries TRBV6-1 and TRBJ2-7; weak D call: TRBD1 (5 bases). The CDR3 contains 17 residues. The V and J ends lost 3 bases and 1 base respectively, with 19 bases between them. Germline V gene sequence: CDR1 MNHNS, CDR2 SASEGT. CDR3 residues: CASSEPLPTARSYEQYF. CDR3 DNA sequence: TGTGCCAGCAGTGAGCCCCTGCCGACAGCCCGTTCCTACGAGCAGTACTTC.

The V and J genes are TRBV19 and TRBJ1-1; no definite D call. V dropped 6 bases and J dropped 3 bases, with 14 bases sitting between them. CDR1 and CDR2 (germline): LNHDA, SQIVND (reference sequence). The CDR3 covers 14 residues. This CDR3 reads CASSPGLGDTEAFF. In DNA form, the CDR3 reads TGTGCCAGTAGCCCCGGGCTTGGGGACACTGAAGCTTTCTTT.

This chain uses TRBV5-1 with TRBJ1-3, with D tentatively TRBD1 (6 bases). With 1 base removed from V and 0 bases from J, the gap between germline ends came to 14 bases. Germline CDR1 and CDR2: SGHRS and YFSETQ. The CDR3 has 17 residues. The CDR3 is CASSLSTGPSSGNTIYF. The CDR3 nucleotides read TGCGCCAGCAGCTTGTCTACAGGGCCGAGCTCTGGAAACACCATATATTTT.

The genes are TRBV27 and TRBJ1-2, with TRBD1 identical over 9 bases. Trimming took 5 bases from V and 4 from J; bases not matched to a gene: 8. There are 15 residues in the CDR3. Germline V lookup: CDR1 MNHEY, CDR2 SMNVEV (reference sequence). The CDR3 DNA reads as TGTGCCAGCAGTCCGGACAGGGGATCGAGCTATGGCTACACCTTC. Amino acids: CASSPDRGSSYGYTF.

The chain couples TRBV11-2 to TRBJ2-5; the D is unclear. Germline CDR1 is SGHAT and CDR2 is FQNNGV. The length of the CDR3 is 16 residues. Between the trimmed V and J ends, which lost 5 bases and 2 bases, there was a span of 18 bases. CDR3 protein: CASSVSTVVGQETQYF. The CDR3 DNA reads as TGTGCCAGCAGCGTCTCTACCGTCGTGGGACAAGAGACCCAGTACTTC.

This clone came up many times. This sample includes further DNA sequences coding for the same CDR3. This chain connects TRBV4-1 to TRBJ2-3; TRBD2 agrees at 14 bases. The ends lost 0 bases at V and 0 bases at J; junction bases unmatched: 2. The length of the CDR3 is 18 residues. Germline V gene sequence: CDR1 MGHRA, CDR2 YSYEKL. The CDR3 is CASSQERTSGGSTDTQYF. Here the CDR3 DNA reads TGCGCCAGCAGCCAAGAAAGGACTAGCGGGGGGAGCACAGATACGCAGTATTTT.

As for this clone: Other DNA sequences within the sample encode an identical CDR3. The chain has TRBV4-1 and TRBJ2-7; 11 positions match TRBD1. CDR1 is MGHRA, CDR2 YSYEKL, per germline. The junction had 2 bases not matched to a gene; V was cut back by 3 bases and J by 4 bases. The CDR3 covers 14 residues. The CDR3: CASSHRDRGYEQYF. The CDR3 nucleotides read TGCGCCAGCAGCCACCGGGACAGGGGGTACGAGCAGTACTTC.

The V and J genes are TRBV6-1 and TRBJ1-2, with 7 nucleotides matching TRBD1. The J segment lost 4 bases and the V segment lost 5 bases, leaving 7 bases of the junction unmatched. Germline V gene lookup returns CDR1 MNHNS and CDR2 SASEGT. The CDR3 totals 14 residues. Written as DNA, the CDR3 is TGTGCCAGCAGTCGCGGACAGGATGCCTATGGCTACACCTTC. It encodes CASSRGQDAYGYTF.

The rearrangement joins TRBV5-1 to TRBJ1-1; TRBD1 might be the D (6 bases). In germline, CDR1 is SGHRS, CDR2 YFSETQ. Trimming shortened V by 4 bases and J by 8 bases, and 21 bases separated the two germline ends. The CDR3 extends over 15 amino acids. The CDR3 DNA reads as TGCGCCAGCAGCCCTTTCGGCGGGGGCGTCGTGGAAGCTTTCTTT. Translation gives CASSPFGGGVVEAFF. The entire variable domain, with the rest obtained from reference TRBV5-1 and TRBJ1-1, is as follows: KAGVTQTPRYLIKTRGQQVTLSCSPISGHRSVSWYQQTPGQGLQFLFEYFSETQRNKGNFPGRFSGRQFSNSRSEMNVSTLELGDSALYLCASSPFGGGVVEAFFGQGTRLTVV.